This T cell receptor beta chain derives from a study of Ad26.COV2.S vaccination and SARS-CoV-2 variants. The study's findings and limits: Vaccine and placebo recipients had similar non-spike TCR breadth. Vaccinated individuals (as opposed to placebo recipients) had higher spike-specific TCR breadth. Total T cell responses may have been underestimated by the TCR breadth and depth analyses.

As to this clone: Its antigen remains unidentified.

This CDR3 has 15 residues. Germline-derived CDR1 and CDR2 are MNHEY and SMNVEV (reference sequence). V lost 2 bases and J lost 5; bases outside the gene matches: 3. Data came from immunoSEQ multiplex PCR; TCRdb stores just in-frame clones and leaves some out. The sample shows more than 150,000 clones, roughly 89% of them seen only once. This TCR was sampled from a human donor who had recovered from COVID-19. This chain connects TRBV27 to TRBJ2-1; 10 positions agree with TRBD2. The sample consisted of peripheral blood, taken after recovery from COVID-19. The CDR3 spells CASSLLAGADNEQFF. CDR3 sequence (DNA): TGTGCCAGCAGTTTACTAGCGGGGGCTGACAATGAGCAGTTCTTC.